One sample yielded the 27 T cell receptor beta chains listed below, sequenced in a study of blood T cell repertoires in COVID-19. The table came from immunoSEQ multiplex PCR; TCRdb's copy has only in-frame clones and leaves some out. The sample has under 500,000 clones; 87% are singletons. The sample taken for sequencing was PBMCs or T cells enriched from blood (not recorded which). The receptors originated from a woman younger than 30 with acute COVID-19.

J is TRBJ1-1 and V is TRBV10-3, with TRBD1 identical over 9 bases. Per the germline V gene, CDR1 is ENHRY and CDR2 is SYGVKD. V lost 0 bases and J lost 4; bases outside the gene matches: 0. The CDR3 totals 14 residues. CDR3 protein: CAISESTGGTEAFF. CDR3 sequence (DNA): TGTGCCATCAGTGAGTCGACAGGGGGCACTGAAGCTTTCTTT.

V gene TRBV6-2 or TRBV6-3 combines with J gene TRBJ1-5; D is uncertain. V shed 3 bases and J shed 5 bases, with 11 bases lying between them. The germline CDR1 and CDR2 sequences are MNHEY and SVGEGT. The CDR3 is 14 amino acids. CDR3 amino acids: CASSYSLLYQPQHF. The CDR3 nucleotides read TGTGCCAGCAGTTATTCTCTCCTGTATCAGCCCCAGCATTTT.

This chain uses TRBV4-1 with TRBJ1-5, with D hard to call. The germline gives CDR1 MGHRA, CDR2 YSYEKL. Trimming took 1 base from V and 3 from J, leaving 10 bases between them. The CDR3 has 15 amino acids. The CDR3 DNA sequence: TGCGCCAGCAGCCAAGGGGCGCAGTCCAATCAGCCCCAGCATTTT. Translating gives CASSQGAQSNQPQHF.

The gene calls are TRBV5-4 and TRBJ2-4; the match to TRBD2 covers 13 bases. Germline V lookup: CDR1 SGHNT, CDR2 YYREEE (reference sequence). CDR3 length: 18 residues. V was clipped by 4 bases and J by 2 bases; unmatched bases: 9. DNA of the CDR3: TGTGCCAGCAGCGCGGGACTAGCGGGAAGCGGGACCAAAAACATTCAGTACTTC. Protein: CASSAGLAGSGTKNIQYF. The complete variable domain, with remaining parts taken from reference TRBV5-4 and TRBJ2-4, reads ETGVTQSPTHLIKTRGQQVTLRCSSQSGHNTVSWYQQALGQGPQFIFQYYREEENGRGNFPPRFSGLQFPNYSSELNVNALELDDSALYLCASSAGLAGSGTKNIQYFGAGTRLSVL.

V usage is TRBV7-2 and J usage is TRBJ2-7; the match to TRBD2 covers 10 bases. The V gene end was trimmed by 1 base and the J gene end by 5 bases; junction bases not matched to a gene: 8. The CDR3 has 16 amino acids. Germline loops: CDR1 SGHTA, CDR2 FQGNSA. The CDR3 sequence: CASSLGSGRAVHEQYF. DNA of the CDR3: TGTGCCAGCAGCTTAGGGAGCGGGAGGGCCGTCCACGAGCAGTACTTC.

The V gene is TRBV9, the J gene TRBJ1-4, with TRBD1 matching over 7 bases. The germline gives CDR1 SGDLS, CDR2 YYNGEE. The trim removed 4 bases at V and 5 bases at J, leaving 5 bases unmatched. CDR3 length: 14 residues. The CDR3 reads CASSPRQGNEKLFF. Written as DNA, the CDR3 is TGTGCCAGCAGCCCCCGACAGGGCAATGAAAAACTGTTTTTT.

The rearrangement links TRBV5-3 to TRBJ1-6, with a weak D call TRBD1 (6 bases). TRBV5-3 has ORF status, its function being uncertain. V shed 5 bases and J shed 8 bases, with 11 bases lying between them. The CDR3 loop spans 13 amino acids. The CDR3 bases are TGTGCCAGAAGGGAACAGGGAGATTCACCCCTCCACTTT. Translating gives CARREQGDSPLHF.

The CDR3: CASSLQTGAWNSPLHF. Here the CDR3 DNA reads TGTGCCAGTAGTCTACAGACAGGGGCGTGGAATTCACCCCTCCACTTT. This rearrangement joins TRBV19 to TRBJ1-6; 8 nucleotides align to TRBD1. The germline V gene encodes CDR1 LNHDA and CDR2 SQIVND (reference sequence). With 5 bases clipped from V and 7 bases from J, the junction kept 10 bases outside the gene matches. CDR3 size: 16 residues.

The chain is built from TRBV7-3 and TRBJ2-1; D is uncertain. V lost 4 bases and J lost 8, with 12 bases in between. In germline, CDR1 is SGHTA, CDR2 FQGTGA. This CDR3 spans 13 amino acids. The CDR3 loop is CASSSSTPHEQFF. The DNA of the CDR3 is TGTGCCAGCAGCTCCTCGACTCCGCATGAGCAGTTCTTC.

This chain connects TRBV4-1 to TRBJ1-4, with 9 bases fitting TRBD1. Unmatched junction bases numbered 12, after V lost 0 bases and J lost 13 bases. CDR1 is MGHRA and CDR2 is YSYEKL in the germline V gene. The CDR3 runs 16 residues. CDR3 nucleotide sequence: TGCGCCAGCAGCCAAGAGTGGGACAGGGATGGAGGGGGACTGTTTTTT. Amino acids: CASSQEWDRDGGGLFF.

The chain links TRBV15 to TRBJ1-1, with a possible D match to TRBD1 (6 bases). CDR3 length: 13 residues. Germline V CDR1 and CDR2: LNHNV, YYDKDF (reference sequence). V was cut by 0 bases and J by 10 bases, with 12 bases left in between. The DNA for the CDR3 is TGTGCCACCAGCAGAGATCCAACAGGGAGAGCTTTCTTT. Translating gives CATSRDPTGRAFF.

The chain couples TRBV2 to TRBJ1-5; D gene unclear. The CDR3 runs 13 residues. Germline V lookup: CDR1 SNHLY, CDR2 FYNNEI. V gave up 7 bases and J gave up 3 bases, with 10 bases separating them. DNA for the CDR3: TGTGCCAGCACCGGACTCGCCAATCAGCCCCAGCATTTT. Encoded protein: CASTGLANQPQHF.

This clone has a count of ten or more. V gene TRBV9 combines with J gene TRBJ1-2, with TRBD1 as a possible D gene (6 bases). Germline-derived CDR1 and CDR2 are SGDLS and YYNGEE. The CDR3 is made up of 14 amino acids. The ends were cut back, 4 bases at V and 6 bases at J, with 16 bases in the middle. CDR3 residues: CASSPSGWTDGYTF. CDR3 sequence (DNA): TGTGCCAGCAGCCCTTCTGGATGGACAGATGGCTACACCTTC.

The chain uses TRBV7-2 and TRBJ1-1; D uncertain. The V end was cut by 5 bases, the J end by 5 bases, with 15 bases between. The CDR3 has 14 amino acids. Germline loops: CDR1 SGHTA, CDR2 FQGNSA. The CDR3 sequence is CASSLRGWWTEAFF. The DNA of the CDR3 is TGTGCCAGCAGCCTAAGAGGGTGGTGGACTGAAGCTTTCTTT.

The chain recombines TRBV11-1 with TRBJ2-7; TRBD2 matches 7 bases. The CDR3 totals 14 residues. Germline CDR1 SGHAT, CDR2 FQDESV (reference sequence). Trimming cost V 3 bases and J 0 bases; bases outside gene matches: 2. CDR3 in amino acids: CASSLAGVSYEQYF. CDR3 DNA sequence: TGTGCCAGCAGCTTGGCGGGGGTCTCCTACGAGCAGTACTTC.

CDR3 sequence: CASSKLRGTEAFF. The CDR3 DNA reads TGTGCCAGCAGCAAGCTCAGGGGCACTGAAGCTTTCTTT. The J gene is TRBJ1-1, the V gene TRBV21-1; TRBD1 is the table's D call, not checked against the DNA. TRBV21-1 is a recognized pseudogene. CDR3 length: 13 residues.

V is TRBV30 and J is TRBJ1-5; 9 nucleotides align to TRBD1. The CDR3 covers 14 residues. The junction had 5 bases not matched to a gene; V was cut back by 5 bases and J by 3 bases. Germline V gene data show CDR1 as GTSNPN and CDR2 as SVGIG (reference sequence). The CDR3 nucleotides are TGTGCCTGGGGGACAGGGTCGTACAATCAGCCCCAGCATTTT. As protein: CAWGTGSYNQPQHF.

The CDR3 nucleotides are TGTGCCAGTAGTATCTTTTCGTCCGGGACAGGGCAAGACTATGGCTACACCTTC. This translates into CASSIFSSGTGQDYGYTF. The rearrangement joins TRBV19 to TRBJ1-2; 9 bases line up with TRBD1. Trimming at V came to 3 bases and at J to 3 bases, leaving 14 bases not matched to a gene. Germline CDR1 LNHDA, CDR2 SQIVND (reference sequence). The CDR3 runs 18 residues.

CDR3 in DNA: TGTGCCAGCAGCCCGCAACGGGGGGTTTTGAATCAGCCCCAGCATTTT. This sequence encodes CASSPQRGVLNQPQHF. The chain uses TRBV7-3 and TRBJ1-5; the D gene is possibly TRBD1 (5 bases). Germline V gene sequence: CDR1 SGHTA, CDR2 FQGTGA. Trimming pared 5 bases from V and 4 bases from J, leaving 18 bases between. The CDR3 length is 16 residues.

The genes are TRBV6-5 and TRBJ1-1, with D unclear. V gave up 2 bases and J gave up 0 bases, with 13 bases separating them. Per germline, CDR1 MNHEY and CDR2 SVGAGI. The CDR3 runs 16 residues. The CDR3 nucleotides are TGTGCCAGCAGTTACCTAAAGGCGGGAATGAACACTGAAGCTTTCTTT. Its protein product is CASSYLKAGMNTEAFF.

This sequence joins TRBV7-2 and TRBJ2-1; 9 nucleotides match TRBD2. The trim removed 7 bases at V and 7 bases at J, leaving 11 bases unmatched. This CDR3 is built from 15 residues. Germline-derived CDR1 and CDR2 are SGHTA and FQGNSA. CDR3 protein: CASTFGGGAGNEQFF. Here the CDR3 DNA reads TGTGCCAGCACCTTTGGCGGGGGGGCCGGGAATGAGCAGTTCTTC.

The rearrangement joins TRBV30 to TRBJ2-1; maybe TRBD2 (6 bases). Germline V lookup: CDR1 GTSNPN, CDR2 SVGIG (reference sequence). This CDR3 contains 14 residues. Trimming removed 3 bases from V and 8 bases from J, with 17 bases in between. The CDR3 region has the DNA TGTGCCTGGAGACCCAACTTCCTAGCGTATGAGCAGTTCTTC. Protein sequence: CAWRPNFLAYEQFF. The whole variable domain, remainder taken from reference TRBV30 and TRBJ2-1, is SQTIHQWPATLVQPVGSPLSLECTVEGTSNPNLYWYRQAAGRGLQLLFYSVGIGQISSEVPQNLSASRPQDRQFILSSKKLLLSDSGFYLCAWRPNFLAYEQFFGPGTRLTVL.

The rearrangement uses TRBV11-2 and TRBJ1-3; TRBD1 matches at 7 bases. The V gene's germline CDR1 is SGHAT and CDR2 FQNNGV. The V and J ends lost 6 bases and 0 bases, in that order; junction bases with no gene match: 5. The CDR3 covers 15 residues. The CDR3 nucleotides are TGTGCCAGCAGGGGACAGTTGAGCTCTGGAAACACCATATATTTT. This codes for CASRGQLSSGNTIYF.

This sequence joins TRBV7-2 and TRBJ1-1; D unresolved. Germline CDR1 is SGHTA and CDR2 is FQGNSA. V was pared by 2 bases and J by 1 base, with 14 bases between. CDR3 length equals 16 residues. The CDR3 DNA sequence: TGTGCCAGCAGCTTACCCTCTCCGACGGGGAACACTGAAGCTTTCTTT. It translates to CASSLPSPTGNTEAFF.

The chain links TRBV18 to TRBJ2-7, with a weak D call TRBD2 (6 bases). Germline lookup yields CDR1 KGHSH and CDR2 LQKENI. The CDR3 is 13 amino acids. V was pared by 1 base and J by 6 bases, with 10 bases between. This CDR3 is CASSPRGDSEQYF. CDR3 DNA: TGTGCCAGCTCACCACGGGGGGATTCCGAGCAGTACTTC.

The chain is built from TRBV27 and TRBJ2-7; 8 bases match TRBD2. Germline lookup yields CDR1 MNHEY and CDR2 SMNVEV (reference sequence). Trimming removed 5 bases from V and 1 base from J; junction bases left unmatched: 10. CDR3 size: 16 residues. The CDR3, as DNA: TGTGCCAGCAGTCCCCAACCGGGACTAGGTTCCTACGAGCAGTACTTC. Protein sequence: CASSPQPGLGSYEQYF.

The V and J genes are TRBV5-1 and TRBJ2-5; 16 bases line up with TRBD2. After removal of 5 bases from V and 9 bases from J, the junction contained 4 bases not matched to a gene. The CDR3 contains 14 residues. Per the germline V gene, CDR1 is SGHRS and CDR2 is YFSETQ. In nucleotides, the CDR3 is TGCGCCAGCAGTCTCGGGACTAGCGGGGGGGCCCAGTACTTC. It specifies CASSLGTSGGAQYF.